This T cell receptor (beta chain) was sequenced for a study of cytomegalovirus exposure and HLA in healthy donors. The sample holds a few counts of this clone. The antigen is not known. PCR involved 60 Vbeta and 13 Jbeta primers. Using immunoSEQ multiplex PCR, the repertoire was profiled, and TCRdb retains in-frame clones only, with some absent. The sample carries over 95,000 clones, about 68% recorded once. Regarding the study as a whole: Most of the TCR beta V segments (in an earlier analysis) were productive either about 87% or about 30% of the time. Association of a missense DCLRE1C variant with TCR beta V- and J-gene trimming was reported in a later analysis.

The CDR3 spans 14 residues. Trimming removed 1 base from V and 2 bases from J, with 9 bases in between. Germline-derived CDR1 and CDR2 are KGHSH and LQKENI. Sample: PBMCs. The chain employs TRBV18 and TRBJ2-7; D uncertain. This sequence was found in a middle-aged woman in good health and CMV-seropositive. CDR3 sequence (DNA): TGTGCCAGCTCACCACAGCCAGGTGCCTACGAGCAGTACTTC. Protein: CASSPQPGAYEQYF.